Shown below are 24 T cell receptor beta chains from a single sample sequenced in a study of blood T cell repertoires in COVID-19. Using immunoSEQ multiplex PCR, the repertoire was profiled, and TCRdb retains in-frame clones only, with some absent. Seen here are under 200,000 clones, around 90% observed once, and the top ten hold less than 3%. Sequencing input: peripheral blood. Every receptor here comes from an elderly woman with COVID-19, enrolled during active disease.

J is TRBJ2-7 and V is TRBV6-2 or TRBV6-3, with D hard to call. The germline V gene has CDR1 MNHEY and CDR2 SVGEGT. The CDR3 consists of 15 residues. V shed 6 bases and J shed 5 bases, with 20 bases lying between them. The DNA for the CDR3 is TGTGCCAGCAGCATTCGATCGTTAGCCGGCAACGAGCAGTACTTC. Translated, it gives CASSIRSLAGNEQYF.

This rearrangement joins TRBV27 to TRBJ1-4; TRBD1 is a possible D gene (6 bases). The CDR3 has 15 amino acids. V was shortened by 6 bases and J by 5 bases, with 16 bases between the two germline ends. Per germline, CDR1 MNHEY and CDR2 SMNVEV (reference sequence). The CDR3 bases are TGTGCCAGCAGAAGGGGGGGGACTCAAAATGAAAAACTGTTTTTT. Amino acid sequence: CASRRGGTQNEKLFF.

The chain employs TRBV6-6 and TRBJ2-2, with TRBD1 identical over 7 bases. The V gene end was trimmed by 7 bases and the J gene end by 7 bases; junction bases not matched to a gene: 9. CDR1 is MNHNY and CDR2 is SVGAGI in the germline V gene (reference sequence). This CDR3 spans 14 amino acids. CDR3 region: CASNTRGPGGELFF. The CDR3 DNA reads TGTGCCAGCAATACAAGGGGGCCCGGCGGGGAGCTGTTTTTT.

This clone appeared a few times. The chain joins TRBV2 to TRBJ1-6; TRBD1 matches 8 bases. V shed 2 bases, J shed 7 bases, and the junction held 4 bases outside the gene matches. The CDR3 contains 15 residues. The germline V gene has CDR1 SNHLY and CDR2 FYNNEI. As DNA, the CDR3 is TGTGCCAGCAGTGAACAGGGGGCTGGGAATTCACCCCTCCACTTT. Translating gives CASSEQGAGNSPLHF.

This sequence joins TRBV5-4 and TRBJ1-2; no clear D. CDR3 length: 14 residues. The germline gives CDR1 SGHNT, CDR2 YYREEE (reference sequence). The germline V and J ends were trimmed by 0 bases and 8 bases, with 14 bases remaining between them. The CDR3 region is CASSLDRGTKGYTF. CDR3 nucleotides: TGTGCCAGCAGCTTGGATCGTGGCACTAAGGGCTACACCTTC. Full variable domain (missing parts from reference TRBV5-4 and TRBJ1-2): ETGVTQSPTHLIKTRGQQVTLRCSSQSGHNTVSWYQQALGQGPQFIFQYYREEENGRGNFPPRFSGLQFPNYSSELNVNALELDDSALYLCASSLDRGTKGYTFGSGTRLTVV.

The rearrangement uses TRBV7-2 and TRBJ2-7, with D perhaps TRBD1 (5 bases). Germline V gene lookup returns CDR1 SGHTA and CDR2 FQGNSA. Trimming took off 1 base at V and 4 bases at J, with 14 bases between the two ends. The CDR3 has 15 amino acids. CDR3 nucleotide sequence: TGTGCCAGCAGCTTAGGAGACAGTCAACCTTACGAGCAGTACTTC. Amino acids: CASSLGDSQPYEQYF.

The genes are TRBV25-1 and TRBJ2-1; 9 bases fit TRBD2. After removal of 6 bases from V and 4 bases from J, the junction contained 4 bases not matched to a gene. The CDR3 has 14 residues. From germline, CDR1 is MGHDK and CDR2 SYGVNS. The CDR3 nucleotides read TGTGCCAGCAGGACGGCGGGAGGGTACAATGAGCAGTTCTTC. Protein product: CASRTAGGYNEQFF.

The chain carries TRBV5-4 and TRBJ1-1; possibly TRBD1 for D (5 bases). CDR1 SGHNT and CDR2 YYREEE come from the germline V gene (reference sequence). The V end was cut by 1 base, the J end by 4 bases, with 11 bases between. The CDR3 consists of 14 residues. The CDR3, as DNA: TGTGCCAGCAGCTTGTCAGGGTTAGCCACTGAAGCTTTCTTT. Translating gives CASSLSGLATEAFF.

The genes are TRBV6-5 and TRBJ1-5; the D gene is possibly TRBD1 (5 bases). The CDR3 runs to 15 residues. The V gene lost 0 bases and the J gene lost 4 bases, with 10 bases spanning the gap. Germline values: CDR1 MNHEY, CDR2 SVGAGI. The CDR3 region is CASSYSTDSNQPQHF. As DNA, the CDR3 is TGTGCCAGCAGTTACTCGACAGACTCTAATCAGCCCCAGCATTTT.

V gene TRBV5-1 combines with J gene TRBJ2-1; TRBD1 might be the D (5 bases). The V and J ends lost 0 bases and 6 bases respectively, with 10 bases between them. The CDR3 length is 14 residues. Germline CDR1 is SGHRS and CDR2 is YFSETQ. The CDR3 coding sequence is TGCGCCAGCAGCTTGGCAGCAGGGTCCAATGAGCAGTTCTTC. Protein product: CASSLAAGSNEQFF. The entire variable domain, with the rest obtained from reference TRBV5-1 and TRBJ2-1, is as follows: KAGVTQTPRYLIKTRGQQVTLSCSPISGHRSVSWYQQTPGQGLQFLFEYFSETQRNKGNFPGRFSGRQFSNSRSEMNVSTLELGDSALYLCASSLAAGSNEQFFGPGTRLTVL.

This chain joins TRBV7-2 and TRBJ2-2; TRBD2 matches 8 bases. CDR3 length: 16 amino acids. The V gene's germline CDR1 is SGHTA and CDR2 FQGNSA. The J segment lost 5 bases and the V segment lost 7 bases, leaving 12 bases of the junction unmatched. The CDR3 nucleotides read TGTGCCAGCACCCGGGAGGGCGGGAGCCAGACCGGGGAGCTGTTTTTT. This codes for CASTREGGSQTGELFF. Drawing the rest from reference TRBV7-2 and TRBJ2-2, the complete variable domain is GAGVSQSPSNKVTEKGKDVELRCDPISGHTALYWYRQSLGQGLEFLIYFQGNSAPDKSGLPSDRFSAERTGGSVSTLTIQRTQQEDSAVYLCASTREGGSQTGELFFGEGSRLTVL.

The chain uses TRBV3-1 (or the pseudogene TRBV3-2) and TRBJ2-7, with D possibly TRBD2 on 6 matching bases. Germline V CDR1 and CDR2: LGHDT, YNNKEL (reference sequence). The V end lost 1 base, the J end lost 3 bases, and 10 bases lay between the germline ends. The CDR3 has 14 amino acids. The CDR3 loop reads CASSQGPAGYEQYF. CDR3 DNA sequence: TGTGCCAGCAGCCAAGGCCCAGCGGGCTACGAGCAGTACTTC.

This clone appeared a single time. V usage is TRBV4-3 and J usage is TRBJ2-1, with 10 bases lining up with TRBD2. Germline values: CDR1 LGHNA, CDR2 YSLEER. The CDR3 contains 16 residues. V trimming: 0 bases; J trimming: 4 bases; junction bases outside the gene matches: 3. The CDR3 nucleotides read TGCGCCAGCAGCCAAGAGCTAGCGGGAGTTTACAATGAGCAGTTCTTC. Translated, it gives CASSQELAGVYNEQFF.

The V and J genes are TRBV3-1 (or the pseudogene TRBV3-2) and TRBJ2-2, with no clear D. This CDR3 has 14 amino acids. From germline, CDR1 is LGHDT and CDR2 YNNKEL (reference sequence). The V gene lost 4 bases and the J gene lost 3 bases, with 9 bases spanning the gap. The CDR3 nucleotides are TGTGCCAGCAGCCGGGCTCCCCACACCGGGGAGCTGTTTTTT. Its translation is CASSRAPHTGELFF.

The V and J genes are TRBV4-3 and TRBJ2-3, with 11 nucleotides matching TRBD2. From germline, CDR1 is LGHNA and CDR2 YSLEER. CDR3 length: 16 amino acids. V was pared by 4 bases and J by 2 bases, with 5 bases of the junction left unmatched. CDR3 residues: CASSLVAGGITDTQYF. The CDR3 DNA sequence: TGCGCCAGCAGCCTGGTAGCGGGAGGGATCACAGATACGCAGTATTTT.

The rearrangement joins TRBV7-3 to TRBJ2-2; no definite D call. The germline V gene has CDR1 SGHTA and CDR2 FQGTGA. The CDR3 spans 15 residues. Trimming removed 4 bases from V and 4 bases from J, with 13 bases in between. This CDR3 reads CASSSSGLGTGELFF. The DNA of the CDR3 is TGTGCCAGCAGCTCCTCCGGGTTGGGCACCGGGGAGCTGTTTTTT.

The V call is TRBV18, the J call TRBJ2-1; TRBD2 might be the D (5 bases). The V end was cut by 2 bases, the J end by 4 bases, with 9 bases between. This CDR3 is built from 14 residues. In germline, CDR1 is KGHSH, CDR2 LQKENI. The DNA for the CDR3 is TGTGCCAGCTCACCAAGGACGGGATACAATGAGCAGTTCTTC. Its translation is CASSPRTGYNEQFF.

The chain recombines TRBV11-2 with TRBJ1-1; 7 nucleotides align to TRBD1. After removal of 5 bases from V and 4 bases from J, the junction contained 7 bases not matched to a gene. This CDR3 is built from 14 residues. Germline V gives CDR1 SGHAT, CDR2 FQNNGV. CDR3: CASSTSGGSTEAFF. Written as DNA, the CDR3 is TGTGCCAGCAGCACCTCAGGGGGGAGCACTGAAGCTTTCTTT.

In this sample, this clone turned up once. The chain couples TRBV5-1 to TRBJ2-1; TRBD1 might be the D (5 bases). The germline V gene encodes CDR1 SGHRS and CDR2 YFSETQ. The length of the CDR3 is 12 residues. Trimming pared 1 base from V and 8 bases from J, leaving 7 bases between. CDR3 residues: CASSLRGYEQFF. In DNA, the CDR3 is TGCGCCAGCAGCTTGAGGGGCTATGAGCAGTTCTTC.

The chain combines TRBV5-5 with TRBJ2-1; D may be TRBD2 (6 bases). Germline V gene sequence: CDR1 SGHKS, CDR2 YYEKEE (reference sequence). Trimming removed 6 bases from V and 9 bases from J, with 22 bases in between. The CDR3 sequence is 15 residues long. Here the CDR3 reads CASTALVHGSGEQFF. The CDR3 nucleotides read TGTGCCAGCACAGCTTTGGTCCACGGGAGTGGTGAGCAGTTCTTC.

The chain has TRBV4-3 and TRBJ2-7, with TRBD2 identical over 12 bases. Trimming took 4 bases from V and 5 from J; bases not matched to a gene: 9. The germline V gene has CDR1 LGHNA and CDR2 YSLEER. CDR3 length: 16 residues. The CDR3 spells CASSLAASGRGDEQYF. The DNA of the CDR3 is TGCGCCAGCAGCCTCGCGGCTAGCGGGAGGGGGGACGAGCAGTACTTC.

The chain recombines TRBV2 with TRBJ1-5; no clear D gene. V shed 6 bases and J shed 0 bases, with 9 bases lying between them. The V gene's germline CDR1 is SNHLY and CDR2 FYNNEI. The CDR3 length is 14 residues. CDR3 bases: TGTGCCAGCAGGGGCCGTAATAGCAATCAGCCCCAGCATTTT. Amino acid sequence: CASRGRNSNQPQHF.

This rearrangement joins TRBV18 to TRBJ1-5; perhaps TRBD1 as D (5 bases). Trimming took 2 bases from V and 1 from J, leaving 9 bases between them. The CDR3 loop spans 15 amino acids. Per germline, CDR1 KGHSH and CDR2 LQKENI. This CDR3 is CASSPSAGSNQPQHF. The DNA for the CDR3 is TGTGCCAGCTCACCAAGCGCAGGGAGCAATCAGCCCCAGCATTTT.

The J gene is TRBJ1-2, the V gene TRBV19; D unclear. The V gene's germline CDR1 is LNHDA and CDR2 SQIVND (reference sequence). This CDR3 comprises 15 residues. Between the trimmed V and J ends, which lost 3 bases and 2 bases, there was a span of 13 bases. The CDR3 DNA is TGTGCCAGTAGTATCAAAGGACGGGAGAACTATGGCTACACCTTC. This encodes CASSIKGRENYGYTF.